The rows below give T cell receptor beta chains drawn from one sample of a study of blood T cell repertoires in COVID-19. TCRdb keeps only in-frame clones here, not all; method: immunoSEQ multiplex PCR. The data show approximately 240,000 clones, around 84% seen once. Sequences were obtained from peripheral blood. Receptors were obtained from a woman aged 60-75 years who had recovered from COVID-19. Each CDR3 is given with its conserved first and last residue.

CDR3: CASSYRDSSNEKLFF; V: TRBV6-6; length: 15
CDR3: CASSPPAGQGGTQYF; V: TRBV18; length: 15
CDR3: CASRAHTGELFF; V: TRBV19; length: 12
CDR3: CASSPAGGPNEQFF; V: TRBV19; length: 14
CDR3: CASSPLDTAFHEKLFF; V: TRBV7-8; length: 16
CDR3: CASKGADEKLFF; V: TRBV2; length: 12
CDR3: CASSARTGVSGNTIYF; V: TRBV7-2; length: 16
CDR3: CASSIQGPNTEAFF; V: TRBV19; length: 14
CDR3: CASSQAGQGYNEQFF; V: TRBV4-1; length: 15
CDR3: CASSRYRDLGYGYTF; V: TRBV7-9; length: 15
CDR3: CASSRSPGQNTGELFF; V: TRBV3-1/TRBV3-2; length: 16
CDR3: CASSLGLGGTDTQYF; V: TRBV6-6; length: 15
CDR3: CASSQDPGAREAFF; V: TRBV4-1; length: 14
CDR3: CASSIRPGATNYGYTF; V: TRBV19; length: 16
CDR3: CASSGGGLETQYF; V: TRBV6-5; length: 13
CDR3: CASSYSPHLQETQYF; V: TRBV6-6; length: 15
CDR3: CASSEPLAILSYEQYF; V: TRBV11-2; length: 16
CDR3: CSVAGLIGSGNTIYF; V: TRBV29-1; length: 15
CDR3: CASSPQGGQPQHF; V: TRBV7-9; length: 13
CDR3: CSASPGGNSNYGYTF; V: TRBV20-1; length: 15
CDR3: CASTPVVGGPETQYF; V: TRBV6-5; length: 15
CDR3: CASRDRPTDTQYF; V: TRBV6-5; length: 13
CDR3: CASSSRGDTQYF; V: TRBV12-3/TRBV12-4; length: 12
CDR3: CASSVGPRDNSPLHF; V: TRBV9; length: 15
CDR3: CASSLREGAIRGNTIYF; V: TRBV7-8; length: 17
CDR3: CAGTGQGAHHEQFF; V: TRBV23-1; length: 14
CDR3: CASSPHPGQDPDGYTF; V: TRBV18; length: 16
CDR3: CASSHRNRGMNTEAFF; V: TRBV3-1/TRBV3-2; length: 16
CDR3: CASSLGSAIEQFF; V: TRBV27; length: 13
CDR3: CSGALAPADTQYF; V: TRBV29-1; length: 13
CDR3: CASSRGGSGGNTIYF; V: TRBV5-1; length: 15
CDR3: CASSTEECYTF; V: TRBV2; length: 11
CDR3: CASSQRSSSGNTIYF; V: TRBV16; length: 15
CDR3: CASSQDIGETEAFF; V: TRBV3-1/TRBV3-2; length: 14
CDR3: CASSQDGEQYF; V: TRBV3-1/TRBV3-2; length: 11
CDR3: CASSWGQGAHYTF; V: TRBV7-6; length: 13
CDR3: CSVVREGNTEAFF; V: TRBV29-1; length: 13
CDR3: CASSLLAGGWGTDTQYF; V: TRBV7-3; length: 17
CDR3: CAIRGQGPNSPLHF; V: TRBV10-3; length: 14
CDR3: CASSPLGGLSYNEQFF; V: TRBV27; length: 16
CDR3: CASSLTDYNEQFF; V: TRBV5-5; length: 13
CDR3: CASRTSTGEAEAFF; V: TRBV27; length: 14
CDR3: CASSQPHQREKLFF; V: TRBV4-2; length: 14
CDR3: CAISVKGDGNTIYF; V: TRBV10-3; length: 14
CDR3: CASSRGLAGVTDTQYF; V: TRBV5-4; length: 16